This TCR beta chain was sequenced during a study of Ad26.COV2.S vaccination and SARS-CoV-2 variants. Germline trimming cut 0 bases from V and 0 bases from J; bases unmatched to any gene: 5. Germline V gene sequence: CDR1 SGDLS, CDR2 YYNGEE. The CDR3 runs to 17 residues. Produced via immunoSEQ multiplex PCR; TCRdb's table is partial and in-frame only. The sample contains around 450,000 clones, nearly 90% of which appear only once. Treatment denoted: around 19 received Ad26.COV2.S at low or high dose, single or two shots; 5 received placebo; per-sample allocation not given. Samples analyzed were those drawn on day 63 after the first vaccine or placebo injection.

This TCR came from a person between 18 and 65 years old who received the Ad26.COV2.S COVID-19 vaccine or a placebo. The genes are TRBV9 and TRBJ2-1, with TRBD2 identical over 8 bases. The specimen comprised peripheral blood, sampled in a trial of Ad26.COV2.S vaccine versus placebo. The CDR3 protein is CASSVVSSGYSYNEQFF. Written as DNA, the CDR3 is TGTGCCAGCAGCGTAGTGTCTAGCGGGTACTCCTACAATGAGCAGTTCTTC.